The 4 T cell receptor beta chains given below trace back to one sample, sequenced in a study of response to subunit inactivated influenza vaccine. TCRdb called the RT-PCR reads again in MiXCR, with one record for every CDR3 protein. The repertoire holds around 200,000 distinct CDR3 sequences, with about an eighth as singletons. The same data also went into a second study, on T cells expressing NK-cell markers. That paper notes: Synthesis of TCR beta cDNA relied on 5'RACE template switching carrying UMIs.

Here the sequenced sample was CD8+ T cells sorted from PBMCs, taken 12 days after vaccination. These receptors were obtained from a middle-aged man who received an inactivated influenza vaccine.

The J gene is TRBJ2-1, the V gene TRBV7-9; TRBD2 aligns across 9 bases. The CDR3 covers 15 residues. The junction had 8 bases not matched to a gene; V was cut back by 3 bases and J by 8 bases. Germline-derived CDR1 and CDR2 are SEHNR and FQNEAQ (reference sequence). CDR3 DNA: TGTGCCAGCAGCTTTGGAGCGGGAGGAGGTTATGAGCAGTTCTTC. This gives the protein CASSFGAGGGYEQFF.

The chain combines TRBV2 with TRBJ2-1; tentatively, D is TRBD2 (6 bases). CDR3 length equals 13 residues. CDR1 is SNHLY, CDR2 FYNNEI, per germline. Trimming removed 6 bases at V and 3 bases at J, with 9 bases between. The CDR3 is CASRQTSYNEQFF. The CDR3, as DNA: TGTGCCAGCAGACAGACTAGCTACAATGAGCAGTTCTTC.

The gene calls are TRBV28 and TRBJ2-1, with 10 bases lining up with TRBD2. CDR3 length equals 18 residues. Germline CDR1 and CDR2: MDHEN and SYDVKM. The V segment lost 6 bases and the J segment 0 bases; nucleotides outside the gene matches: 11. The CDR3 DNA is TGTGCCAGCAGCGGGACTAGCGCGACTGGCAGCTCCTACAATGAGCAGTTCTTC. Protein: CASSGTSATGSSYNEQFF.

This clonotype appeared a few times. The genes are TRBV12-3 or TRBV12-4 and TRBJ2-7; 7 positions match TRBD2. V lost 3 bases and J lost 0; bases outside the gene matches: 5. This CDR3 has 15 residues. The CDR3 sequence is CASSFGGFSSYEQYF. CDR3 coding DNA: TGTGCCAGCAGTTTCGGGGGGTTTAGCTCCTACGAGCAGTACTTC.